Presented here are 20 T cell receptor beta chains from one specimen sequenced in a study of molecular identifiers for immune sequencing clone quantification. From the PCR reads, TCRdb called clonotypes with MiXCR, one entry per CDR3 protein. The profile shows some 10,000 distinct CDR3 sequences, about 20% of them singletons. The sequencing input was naive CD8+ T cells from blood, with Jurkat cell RNA spiked in. As for subset: FACS-sorted CD8+CD4-CCR7+CD45RA+ naive T cells. All receptors come from a human donor in good health. Some libraries in this study had Jurkat cell RNA spiked in.

This clonotype has more than one count but fewer than ten. The J gene is TRBJ2-1, the V gene TRBV23-1, with D possibly TRBD2 on 5 matching bases. TRBV23-1 is filed as an ORF, its function uncertain. The CDR3 runs to 17 residues. The V gene lost 3 bases and the J gene lost 10 bases, with 25 bases spanning the gap. CDR3 nucleotide sequence: TGCGCCAGCAGTCATAAGACGGGAAAGGACGATCGCAAAGAGCAGTTCTTC. Translating gives CASSHKTGKDDRKEQFF.

Sample share makes this clonotype medium-sized. The CDR3 sequence is CASSLGDSLFF. The CDR3 DNA reads TGTGCCAGCAGCTTAGGTGACTCCTTGTTCTTC. The chain carries TRBV7-9 and TRBJ2-1; D gene unclear. CDR1 is SEHNR and CDR2 is FQNEAQ in the germline V gene (reference sequence). The CDR3 extends over 11 amino acids. Trimming took off 1 base at V and 15 bases at J, with 10 bases between the two ends.

This chain links TRBV5-6 with TRBJ2-7; maybe TRBD1 (6 bases). The ends were cut back, 4 bases at V and 2 bases at J, with 13 bases in the middle. Germline CDR1 SGHDT, CDR2 YYEEEE. The CDR3 totals 14 residues. The CDR3 is CASSVSYRAYEQYF. The CDR3 region has the DNA TGTGCCAGCAGCGTTTCGTACAGGGCCTACGAGCAGTACTTC.

This clonotype ranks as medium-sized. DNA of the CDR3: TGTGCCAGCAGTCCCGGCGGGGGCAGCACAGATACGCAGTATTTT. This codes for CASSPGGGSTDTQYF. The genes are TRBV12-3 or TRBV12-4 and TRBJ2-3; tentative D call: TRBD2 (7 bases). The CDR3 is made up of 15 amino acids. V was cut by 5 bases and J by 0 bases, with 12 bases left in between.

Comments on this clonotype: A single base separates this from a much larger clone, so it may be a read error. The chain employs TRBV7-9 and TRBJ2-1; 8 bases are shared with TRBD2. Germline V gene data show CDR1 as SEHNR and CDR2 as FQNEAQ (reference sequence). The CDR3 is 16 amino acids. The CDR3: CASSPPSGSSYNEQVF. CDR3 DNA sequence: TGTGCCAGCAGCCCCCCAAGCGGGAGCTCCTACAATGAGCAGGTCTTC.

This clonotype was found many times. V usage is TRBV29-1 and J usage is TRBJ2-1, with 7 bases matching TRBD2. The CDR3 sequence is 17 residues long. CDR1 and CDR2 (germline): SQVTM, ANQGSEA. Losses at the gene ends were 0 bases for V and 0 bases for J; bases not matched to a gene: 8. The CDR3 loop is CSVEDGGDGSSYNEQFF. In nucleotides, the CDR3 is TGCAGCGTTGAAGATGGGGGGGACGGAAGCTCCTACAATGAGCAGTTCTTC.

This clonotype was seen a few times. This clone may be a read error of a much larger clone one base away. V and J are TRBV27 and TRBJ2-3; the match to TRBD2 covers 8 bases. The germline V gene encodes CDR1 MNHEY and CDR2 SMNVEV (reference sequence). With V trimmed by 5 bases and J by 1 base, 5 bases remained unmatched. This CDR3 comprises 15 residues. CDR3 DNA sequence: TGTGCCAGCAGTCTAGAGACTAGCGGCACAGATACGCAGTATTTT. It yields the protein CASSLETSGTDTQYF.

This sequence joins TRBV5-1 and TRBJ2-7, with 7 bases identical to TRBD1. The V gene end was trimmed by 6 bases and the J gene end by 10 bases; junction bases not matched to a gene: 7. This CDR3 region has 11 residues. Germline V gene data show CDR1 as SGHRS and CDR2 as YFSETQ. CDR3 loop: CASTDRVEQYF. The CDR3 bases are TGCGCCAGCACCGACAGGGTGGAACAGTACTTC.

This clonotype qualifies as medium-sized (0.01 to 0.1%). The rearrangement joins TRBV5-4 to TRBJ2-7; D possibly corresponds to TRBD2 (6 bases). Germline CDR1 is SGHNT and CDR2 is YYREEE (reference sequence). The CDR3 extends over 15 amino acids. Trimming stripped 0 bases from V and 3 bases from J, with 13 bases between. The CDR3 DNA is TGTGCCAGCAGCTTGGATGGAGGGCCAGGCTACGAGCAGTACTTC. It codes for CASSLDGGPGYEQYF.

By sample fraction, this clonotype is medium-sized. CDR3 residues: CASSLYGLKNTEAFF. CDR3 nucleotide sequence: TGTGCCAGCAGCTTATATGGACTAAAGAACACTGAAGCTTTCTTT. J is TRBJ1-1 and V is TRBV7-8; no firm D call. The CDR3 length is 15 residues. Per germline, CDR1 SGHVS and CDR2 FQNEAQ. Trimming shortened V by 2 bases and J by 1 base, and 11 bases separated the two germline ends.

As for this clonotype: This may stem from a read error, because a much larger clone lies one nucleotide away. The chain links TRBV29-1 to TRBJ2-2; either TRBD1 or TRBD2 may supply D (5 bases each). Germline CDR1 is SQVTM and CDR2 is ANQGSEA. This CDR3 region has 12 residues. The CDR3 region is CSGLGATGELVF. CDR3 coding DNA: TGCAGCGGGCTAGGGGCCACCGGGGAGCTGGTTTTT.

Note on this clonotype: A much bigger clone sits one base away, suggesting this may be a read error. V is TRBV5-1 and J is TRBJ2-7, with a tentative D call TRBD2 (7 bases). Germline CDR1 reads SGHRS; CDR2 reads YFSETQ. The CDR3 contains 14 residues. CDR3 amino acids: CASSLAGGSYEQSF. The DNA of the CDR3 is TGCGCCAGCAGCTTGGCGGGGGGCTCCTACGAGCAGTCCTTC.

This clonotype rates as medium-sized (0.01 to 0.1%). Its ends do not fully match the called genes, so a read error is possible. This sequence joins TRBV3-1 and TRBJ2-5, with D possibly being TRBD1 or TRBD2 (5 bases each). The CDR3 extends over 11 amino acids. Germline V gives CDR1 LGHDT, CDR2 YNNKEL (reference sequence). CDR3 residues: CASSHGTLQLF. In nucleotides, the CDR3 is TGTGCCAGCAGCCACGGGACCCTCCAGCTCTTC.

This clonotype was recorded many times. The chain carries TRBV27 and TRBJ2-2, with 10 bases that match TRBD1. The CDR3 extends over 17 amino acids. Germline CDR1 is MNHEY and CDR2 is SMNVEV (reference sequence). The V gene end was trimmed by 0 bases and the J gene end by 7 bases; junction bases not matched to a gene: 8. DNA for the CDR3: TGTGCCAGCAGTTTATCAGGACAGGGGGTCGGGATCGGGGAGCTGTTTTTT. Its translation is CASSLSGQGVGIGELFF.

This clonotype qualifies as medium-sized. This rearrangement joins TRBV5-1 to TRBJ2-3; 13 bases are a match to TRBD2. The ends lost 4 bases at V and 3 bases at J; junction bases unmatched: 11. CDR1 SGHRS and CDR2 YFSETQ come from the germline V gene. The CDR3 is made up of 18 amino acids. CDR3 in amino acids: CASSPGLAGAQRTDTQYF. CDR3 DNA sequence: TGCGCCAGCAGCCCCGGACTAGCGGGGGCCCAGAGGACAGATACGCAGTATTTT.

This clonotype showed up just a few times. The gene calls are TRBV6-6 and TRBJ1-2; D unresolved. Germline V gene lookup returns CDR1 MNHNY and CDR2 SVGAGI (reference sequence). Trimming took off 6 bases at V and 3 bases at J, with 11 bases between the two ends. The CDR3 is 13 amino acids. The CDR3 coding sequence is TGTGCCAGCAGCCTAACAGCTGACTATGGCTACACCTTC. It is translated as CASSLTADYGYTF.

This clonotype has at least ten counts. The rearrangement links TRBV7-2 to TRBJ1-5, with D possibly TRBD1 on 5 matching bases. Germline V gene lookup returns CDR1 SGHTA and CDR2 FQGNSA. V was cut by 1 base and J by 3 bases, with 13 bases left in between. This CDR3 is built from 16 residues. For the CDR3, the DNA is TGTGCCAGCAGCTTAGGATTGGCAGGGCCCAATCAGCCCCAGCATTTT. Translated, it gives CASSLGLAGPNQPQHF.

The gene calls are TRBV30 and TRBJ2-7, with 13 bases matching TRBD2. The CDR3 length is 14 residues. The V segment lost 1 base and the J segment 5 bases; nucleotides outside the gene matches: 2. CDR1 and CDR2 (germline): GTSNPN, SVGIG (reference sequence). CDR3 loop: CAWSGGTSGNEQYF. CDR3 DNA: TGTGCCTGGAGTGGTGGGACTAGCGGGAACGAGCAGTACTTC.

This clonotype was recorded many times. The chain links TRBV2 to TRBJ2-5; TRBD1 matches at 11 bases. This CDR3 spans 14 amino acids. The J segment lost 4 bases and the V segment lost 5 bases, leaving 3 bases of the junction unmatched. CDR1 is SNHLY and CDR2 is FYNNEI in the germline V gene. Here the CDR3 DNA reads TGTGCCAGCAGTTTCGGGACAGGGGGAGAGACCCAGTACTTC. Protein: CASSFGTGGETQYF.

The table lists this clonotype with a few counts. A read error may be the cause here, since a much bigger clone is one base away. This sequence joins TRBV5-1 and TRBJ2-5, with D possibly matching TRBD1 (6 bases). CDR3 length: 14 residues. Trimming left V 1 base short and J 7 bases short, with 14 bases between. Germline V gene data show CDR1 as SGHRS and CDR2 as YFSETQ. CDR3 sequence (DNA): TGCGCCAGCAGCTTGATTCCAGGGGAAGGGACCCAGTACTTC. Translation: CASSLIPGEGTQYF.